This section outlines one T cell receptor (beta chain) sequence together with its context. The antigen is unknown. Other DNA sequences from this sample encode an identical CDR3 as well. The data originate from a study of beta chain features in type 1 diabetes. Overall study findings and caveats: A potential PCR bias toward shorter templates would be equal in patient and control samples.

The CDR3 contains 15 residues. Looked up from germline, CDR1 is SGDLS and CDR2 is YYNGEE. V lost 3 bases to trimming and J lost 3 bases; unmatched junction nucleotides: 7. cDNA synthesis used the whole RNA isolate, giving expressed TCRB sequences. Here immunoSEQ multiplex PCR was the method, and the copy in TCRdb shows in-frame clones only, minus some. The sample lists under 450,000 clones; less than 15% were seen once. This receptor was identified in a woman aged 18-30 years in good health. Sequenced material: naive CD4+ T cells from blood. The chain uses TRBV9 and TRBJ2-7, with 9 nucleotides matching TRBD2. CDR3 protein: CASSARSGRSYEQYF. In DNA, the CDR3 is TGTGCCAGCAGCGCCCGTAGCGGGAGAAGCTACGAGCAGTACTTC.